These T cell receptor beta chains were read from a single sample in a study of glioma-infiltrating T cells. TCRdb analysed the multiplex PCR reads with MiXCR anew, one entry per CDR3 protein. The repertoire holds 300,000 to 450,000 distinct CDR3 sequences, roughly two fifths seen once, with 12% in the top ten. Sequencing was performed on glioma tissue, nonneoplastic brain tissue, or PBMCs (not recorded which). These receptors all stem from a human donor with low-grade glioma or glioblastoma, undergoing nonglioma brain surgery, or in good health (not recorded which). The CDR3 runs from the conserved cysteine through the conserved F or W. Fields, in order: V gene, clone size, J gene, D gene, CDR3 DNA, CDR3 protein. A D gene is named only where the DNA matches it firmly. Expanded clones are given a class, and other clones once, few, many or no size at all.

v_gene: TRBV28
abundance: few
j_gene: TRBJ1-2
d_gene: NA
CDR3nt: TGTGCCAGCAGTTTCGGAGGGAGTTCAGATGGCTACACCTTC
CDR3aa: CASSFGGSSDGYTF

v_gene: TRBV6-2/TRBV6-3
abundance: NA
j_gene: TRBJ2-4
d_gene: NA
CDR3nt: TGTGCCAGCAGTCCCCGGAGCGGTCGCATATATCCCAAAAACATTCAGTACTTC
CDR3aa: CASSPRSGRIYPKNIQYF

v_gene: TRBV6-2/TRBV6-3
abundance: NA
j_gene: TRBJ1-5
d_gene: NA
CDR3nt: TGTGCCAGTAGTCTACAGCTATTCCATAGCAATCAGCCCCAGCATTTT
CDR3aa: CASSLQLFHSNQPQHF

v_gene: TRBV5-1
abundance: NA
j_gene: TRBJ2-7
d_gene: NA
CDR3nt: TGCGCCAGCAGCTTGGCTCCCAGGGGCGTCTACGAGCAGTACTTC
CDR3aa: CASSLAPRGVYEQYF

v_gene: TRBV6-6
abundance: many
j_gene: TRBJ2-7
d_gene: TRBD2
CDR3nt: TGTGCCAGCAGTTACGGGACTACCTCCGAGCAGTACTTC
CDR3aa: CASSYGTTSEQYF

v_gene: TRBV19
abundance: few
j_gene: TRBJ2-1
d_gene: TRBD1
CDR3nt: TGTGCCAGTAGTATAGAGACAGGGGAGAGTGAGCAGTTCTTC
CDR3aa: CASSIETGESEQFF

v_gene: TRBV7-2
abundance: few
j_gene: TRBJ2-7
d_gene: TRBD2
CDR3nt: TGTGCCAGCAGCTTAGGACTAGCGGGAGTTTGGACTGGCGAGCAGTACTTC
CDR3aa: CASSLGLAGVWTGEQYF

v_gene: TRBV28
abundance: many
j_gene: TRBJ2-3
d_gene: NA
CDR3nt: TGTGCCAGCAGTCCCCGCAGACCCCGCACAGATACGCAGTATTTT
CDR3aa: CASSPRRPRTDTQYF

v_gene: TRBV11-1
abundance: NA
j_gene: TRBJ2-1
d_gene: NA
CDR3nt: TGTGCCAGCAGCCCGGGGTCGATCCCCTACAATGAGCAGTTCTTC
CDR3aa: CASSPGSIPYNEQFF

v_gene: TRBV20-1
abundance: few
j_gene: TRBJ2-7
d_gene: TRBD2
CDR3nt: TGCAGTGCTATCCAGCGGACTAGCAGCAGCTACGAGCAGTACTTC
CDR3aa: CSAIQRTSSSYEQYF

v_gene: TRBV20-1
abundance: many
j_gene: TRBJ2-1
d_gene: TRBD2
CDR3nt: TGCAGTGCGGCGGGAGCTATGACTTCCTACAATGAGCAGTTCTTC
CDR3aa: CSAAGAMTSYNEQFF

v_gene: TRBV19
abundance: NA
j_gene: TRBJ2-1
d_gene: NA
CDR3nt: TGTGCCAAGCTTCGCGACGCGTACAATGAGCAGTTCTTC
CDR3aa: CAKLRDAYNEQFF

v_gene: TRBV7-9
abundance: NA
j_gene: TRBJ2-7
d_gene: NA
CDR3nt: TGTGCCAGCAGCTTAGGACCGGGAACTACCTCCTACGAGCAGTACTTC
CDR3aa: CASSLGPGTTSYEQYF

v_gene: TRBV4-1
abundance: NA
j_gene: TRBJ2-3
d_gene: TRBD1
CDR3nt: TGCGCCAGCAGCCAAGATAGGGGGACAGGGAGCACAGATACGCAGTATTTT
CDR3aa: CASSQDRGTGSTDTQYF

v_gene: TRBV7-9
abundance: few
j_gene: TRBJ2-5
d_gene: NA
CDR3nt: TGTGCCAGCAGCGTCGACTCCGTCGGGGAGACCCAGTACTTC
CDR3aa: CASSVDSVGETQYF

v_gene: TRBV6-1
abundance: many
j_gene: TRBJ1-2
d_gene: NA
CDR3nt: TGTGCCAGCATGGCAGGGGTGGTGGTCACCTTC
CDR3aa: CASMAGVVVTF

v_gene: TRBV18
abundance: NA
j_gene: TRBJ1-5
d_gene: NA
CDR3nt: TGTGCCAGCTCACCGGAGAATCAGCCCCAGCATTTT
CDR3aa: CASSPENQPQHF

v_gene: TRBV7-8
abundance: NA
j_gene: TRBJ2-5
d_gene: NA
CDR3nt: TGTGCCAGCAGCCCAGGGACTCCTCGGGAGACCCAGTACTTC
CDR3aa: CASSPGTPRETQYF

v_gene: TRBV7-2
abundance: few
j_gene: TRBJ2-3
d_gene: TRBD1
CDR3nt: TGTGCCAGCAGCTCTTACAGGGGTAGCACAGATACGCAGTATTTT
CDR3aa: CASSSYRGSTDTQYF

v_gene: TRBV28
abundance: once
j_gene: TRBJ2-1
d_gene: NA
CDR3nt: TGTGCCAGCACCCCCCCGGGGCTCCACAATGAGCAGTTCTTC
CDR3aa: CASTPPGLHNEQFF

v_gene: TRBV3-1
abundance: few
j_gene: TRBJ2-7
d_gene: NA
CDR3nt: TGTGCCAGCAGCCTCCTCCGGGCCAGTAAGAACGAGCAGTACTTC
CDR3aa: CASSLLRASKNEQYF

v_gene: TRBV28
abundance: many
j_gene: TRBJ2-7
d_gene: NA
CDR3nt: TGTGCCAGCAGTTTCGGAGGTAAAGGGAGCTCCTACGAGCAGTACTTC
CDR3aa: CASSFGGKGSSYEQYF

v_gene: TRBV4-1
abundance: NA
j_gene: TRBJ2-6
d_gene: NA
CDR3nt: TGCGCCAGCAGCCAAGACTCCGGCTCTGGGACCAACGTCCTGACTTTC
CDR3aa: CASSQDSGSGTNVLTF

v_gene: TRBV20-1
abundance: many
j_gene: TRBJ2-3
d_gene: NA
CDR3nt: TGCAGTGCTAGAGAGGCTAGGTGGACAGATACGCAGTATTTT
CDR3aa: CSAREARWTDTQYF

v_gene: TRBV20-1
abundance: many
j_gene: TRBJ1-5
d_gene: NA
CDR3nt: TGCAGTGCTAGACCTCGGGACGTCCCTCAGCCCCAGCATTTT
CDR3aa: CSARPRDVPQPQHF